This T cell receptor (beta chain) was sequenced during a study of blood T cell repertoires in COVID-19. Study-level background: The United States, Italy and Spain provided the acute and convalescent COVID-19 samples. PBMCs, B-cell-depleted T cells, or T cells were the source of the cDNA or gDNA that made up the material.

As handled by the study authors: From reference gene primer amplification, estimates of nucleated cell counts were derived. Assay used: immunoSEQ multiplex PCR; TCRdb lists only in-frame clones, some missing. From that table come the V and J calls and clone size; the DNA was used to work out D and trimming. The table includes more than 95,000 clones, roughly 87% detected once. Trimming left V 6 bases short and J 2 bases short, with 9 bases between. The CDR3 has 13 amino acids. CDR1 is LNHDA and CDR2 is SQIVND in the germline V gene (reference sequence). The gene calls are TRBV19 and TRBJ2-3, with D unresolved. Sequenced sample: peripheral blood. This TCR was sampled from a human donor in a cohort sampled during active COVID-19. Here the CDR3 DNA reads TGTGCCAGTAGCCTCGACAACACAGATACGCAGTATTTT. As protein: CASSLDNTDTQYF. The complete variable domain, with remaining parts taken from reference TRBV19 and TRBJ2-3, reads DGGITQSPKYLFRKEGQNVTLSCEQNLNHDAMYWYRQDPGQGLRLIYYSQIVNDFQKGDIAEGYSVSREKKESFPLTVTSAQKNPTAFYLCASSLDNTDTQYFGPGTRLTVL.